A selection of T cell receptor beta chains follows, all from one sample in a study of esophageal squamous cell carcinoma under preoperative chemotherapy. From the PCR reads, TCRdb called clonotypes with MiXCR, one entry per CDR3 protein. The sample lists about 18,000 distinct CDR3 sequences, approximately 44% occurring once. Sampling was performed from a patient given preoperative chemotherapy. The source is a human donor with esophageal squamous cell carcinoma. The donor label of this sample is uncertain. The CDR3 runs from the conserved cysteine through the conserved F or W. Each record gives: CDR3 DNA, CDR3 protein, D gene, J gene, clone size, V gene. D genes are given only for firm matches. Not all rows give a size; the values are once, few, many and, for expanded clones, a class.

TGTGCCAGCAGTTACAGTGGAGCGGGGAGCACAGGTGCGCAGTATTTT CASSYSGAGSTGAQYF TRBD2 TRBJ2-3 . TRBV6-5
TGCGCCAGCAGCTTGACAGACGGATACTACAATGAGCAGTTCTTC CASSLTDGYYNEQFF . TRBJ2-1 . TRBV5-1
TGTGCCAGCAGGTCCGGGACTAGCGGGGACCTAGCCAAAAACATTCAGTACTTC CASRSGTSGDLAKNIQYF TRBD2 TRBJ2-4 . TRBV12-3/TRBV12-4
TGTGCCAGCAGCAGAAGGACGGGAGGAGAGACCCAGTACTTC CASSRRTGGETQYF TRBD2 TRBJ2-5 medium-sized TRBV7-8
TGTGCCAGCAGCCCAAACTCCTACGAGCAGTACTTC CASSPNSYEQYF . TRBJ2-7 few TRBV7-2
TGTGCCAGCAGCTATGGGACAGGGGGTTACAATGAGCAGTTCTTC CASSYGTGGYNEQFF TRBD1 TRBJ2-1 few TRBV11-3
TGTGCCAGCAGTTTTTTAGGTGCTGAGCAGTTCTTC CASSFLGAEQFF . TRBJ2-1 once TRBV27
TGTGCGGGCAGCCGGCCCCCGGACGGCGCCCCCCAGTATTTC CAGSRPPDGAPQYF . TRBJ2-3 once TRBV7-3
TGTGCCAGCAGCCGTAGCGGGACTTCCTACGAGCAGTACTTC CASSRSGTSYEQYF TRBD2 TRBJ2-7 many TRBV12-3/TRBV12-4
TGTGCCATCACGGGAGGACTAATGAATGAGCAGTTCTTC CAITGGLMNEQFF TRBD2 TRBJ2-1 medium-sized TRBV7-2
TGTGCCAGCACCCTCAGCCAGGGGGGTTTCACTGAAGCTTTCTTT CASTLSQGGFTEAFF TRBD1 TRBJ1-1 . TRBV7-8
TGTGCCAGCACCCCAAAAACCGGTAAGCAGTTTTTC CASTPKTGKQFF . TRBJ2-1 . TRBV12-3/TRBV12-4
TGTGCCAGCAGCTTAGGGGTTCCGGGGCGGGGGGAGCAGTATTTT CASSLGVPGRGEQYF TRBD2 TRBJ2-3 few TRBV7-2
TGTGCCAGCAGCTTGGGGGGAAGGGTAGATACGCAGTATTTT CASSLGGRVDTQYF . TRBJ2-3 . TRBV7-2
TGTGCCAGCAGCCAATTGCGCGTGGGACACCTCACAGATACGCAGTATTTT CASSQLRVGHLTDTQYF . TRBJ2-3 medium-sized TRBV7-6
TGTGCCAGCAGCGGGGGGAGTGGCGGAGATACGCAGTACTTT CASSGGSGGDTQYF . TRBJ2-3 . TRBV7-8
TGTGCCTCACAAGGGTGGCGGAAAGAGACCCAGTACTTC CASQGWRKETQYF . TRBJ2-5 . TRBV11-3
TGTGCCAGCAGTCTGGAGTGGGCCACAAACATTCAGTACTTC CASSLEWATNIQYF . TRBJ2-4 once TRBV7-6
TGTGCCAGCAGTCCGAGACTAGCGGGAGGGATAACCACCGGGGAGCTGTTTTTT CASSPRLAGGITTGELFF TRBD2 TRBJ2-2 many TRBV12-3/TRBV12-4
TGTGCCACCAGTGAATGGGAGACCCAGTACTTC CATSEWETQYF . TRBJ2-5 . TRBV24-1